The T cell receptor (beta chain) under discussion was sequenced for a study of metastatic and nonmetastatic thyroid tumors (dated by TCRdb to 2019 to 2021). About the study as a whole: Repertoires from peripheral blood and from tumor or nodule tissue samples of malignant and benign thyroid patients were compared. Overall study outcomes, separate from this receptor: In both blood and tumor samples, TCR beta diversity was reported to be significantly higher in malignant tumors than in benign nodules.

Library preparation was by PCR. The sequencer listed for this sample is Illumina HiSeq 4000. High-throughput sequencing was used to profile the CDR3 region of the TCR beta-chain in every patient. The original methods were these. CDR3 differences across clinicopathological groups were used to build a classifier for discriminating distant-metastatic papillary thyroid cancer patients. To measure repertoire diversity the researchers used the Shannon index, while the Morisita-Horn index served to gauge how similar the tumor and blood repertoires were. TCRdb itself trimmed the public reads at Q25 with fastp, ran MiXCR and retained productive beta chains. The V and J calls and clone size come from TCRdb's table, not from the authors' own analysis. The sample data list roughly 7,000 clones, and about a third of these were observed just once. In total, the top ten clones hold 37% of the sample. The CDR3 measures 17 amino acids from cysteine to phenylalanine. The kept DNA is CDR3 alone, 51 bases in frame from the first base. Taken from the germline V gene, the CDR1 and CDR2 loops are MNHEY and SVGEGT. V was cut back by 0 bases and J by 4 bases, leaving a gap of 19 bases between them.

This clone has just a few counts. Its antigen remains unidentified. This clone may be a read error of a much larger clone one base away. No treatment had been received by any patient before thyroid surgery. The study retrospectively analysed patient clinical samples collected from the early 2010s to the late 2010s using T-cell receptor beta sequencing. This TCR was sampled from a female donor with papillary thyroid cancer or a benign thyroid nodule (not recorded which). Some clones in this sample may be carry-over from other donors' samples. The sample comprised adjacent normal tissue. Recombination linked TRBV6-2 or TRBV6-3 to TRBJ2-7; the D gene remains uncertain. DNA sequence: TGTGCCAGCAGTTACTCGAAGACTGTCAGCAGAGATTACGAGCAGTACTTC. Translated, it reads CASSYSKTVSRDYEQYF.